The 18 T cell receptor beta chains given below trace back to one sample, sequenced in a study of T cell responses to AZD1222 COVID-19 vaccine (dated by TCRdb to the early 2020s). The library was made by the immunoSEQ multiplex PCR assay. TCRdb took over this immuneACCESS table, retaining in-frame rearrangements with V and J assigned. Such tables are incomplete; in checked studies, under half of the missing clones stem from an unresolved V gene, and the remainder is unexplained. The sample profile shows 200,000 or so clones; around 93% of them were found once. The ten most abundant clones make up 1% of the sample. The time point tag for this specimen amounts to: baseline before first vaccination. Per the publication, the treatment or condition label means: meningococcal conjugate vaccine given as trial control. The source was peripheral blood, collected on day 0 of MenACWY control vaccination. The receptors derive from an adult in good health.

This clone was recorded once. The chain combines TRBV21-1 with TRBJ2-7; the table's D call, TRBD1, was not checked against the DNA. TRBV21-1 is shown as a pseudogene. The CDR3 loop spans 12 amino acids. CDR3 in amino acids: CASSNQAYEQYF. The CDR3 bases are TGTGCCAGCAGCAACCAGGCCTACGAGCAGTACTTC.

A few counts support this clone. The V gene is TRBV3-1 (or the pseudogene TRBV3-2), the J gene TRBJ1-3; the D gene is possibly TRBD1 (5 bases). Trimming took 2 bases from V and 9 from J, leaving 17 bases between them. The CDR3 is 15 residues long. Germline V gene lookup returns CDR1 LGHDT and CDR2 YNNKEL (reference sequence). The CDR3 nucleotides read TGTGCCAGCAGCCAACGGGACCCTCCCGGGGCCACCATATATTTT. As protein: CASSQRDPPGATIYF.

CDR3 sequence reads: CASRNSGYQETQYF. CDR3 nucleotide sequence: TGTGCCAGTAGAAATAGCGGGTACCAAGAGACCCAGTACTTC. The rearrangement links TRBV19 to TRBJ2-5, with TRBD2 identical over 7 bases. Trimming cost V 6 bases and J 0 bases; bases outside gene matches: 4. The V gene's germline CDR1 is LNHDA and CDR2 SQIVND (reference sequence). The CDR3 runs 14 residues.

V gene TRBV5-1 combines with J gene TRBJ1-1; possibly TRBD1 for D (5 bases). Germline CDR1 is SGHRS and CDR2 is YFSETQ. Trimming left V 3 bases short and J 2 bases short, with 17 bases between. The CDR3 length is 16 residues. CDR3 region: CASSSPVGAINTEAFF. As DNA, the CDR3 is TGCGCCAGCAGCTCCCCAGTCGGGGCAATTAACACTGAAGCTTTCTTT.

The chain employs TRBV5-1 and TRBJ2-3, with 9 nucleotides matching TRBD1. V shed 5 bases and J 2 bases; nucleotides not matched to a gene: 6. CDR3 length: 15 residues. Germline V gene lookup returns CDR1 SGHRS and CDR2 YFSETQ. The CDR3 bases are TGCGCCAGCAGGAACAGGGGGCTGGACACAGATACGCAGTATTTT. It encodes CASRNRGLDTDTQYF.

The V gene is TRBV2, the J gene TRBJ1-3, with D unclear. V lost 3 bases and J 3 bases, leaving 12 bases between the germline ends. The CDR3 runs 15 residues. The germline CDR1 and CDR2 sequences are SNHLY and FYNNEI. CDR3 in DNA: TGTGCCAGCAGTGACCAAGGACGGCTTGGAAACACCATATATTTT. It yields the protein CASSDQGRLGNTIYF.

The J gene is TRBJ1-1, the V gene TRBV11-2, with a possible D match to TRBD1 (5 bases). The CDR3 totals 15 residues. Germline V gene lookup returns CDR1 SGHAT and CDR2 FQNNGV. V was pared by 4 bases and J by 2 bases, with 14 bases between. CDR3 residues: CASSSGPGKNTEAFF. In nucleotides, the CDR3 is TGTGCCAGCAGCTCAGGGCCAGGAAAAAACACTGAAGCTTTCTTT.

The chain employs TRBV7-2 and TRBJ1-3, with D perhaps matching TRBD1 (6 bases). This CDR3 comprises 15 residues. Germline loops: CDR1 SGHTA, CDR2 FQGNSA. The V end lost 4 bases, the J end lost 0 bases, and 10 bases lay between the germline ends. The CDR3 DNA follows: TGTGCCAGCAGCTCACGGACAGTCTCTGGAAACACCATATATTTT. It specifies CASSSRTVSGNTIYF.

The chain joins TRBV19 to TRBJ2-7; no clear D. Between the trimmed V and J ends, which lost 4 bases and 2 bases, there was a span of 9 bases. There are 13 residues in the CDR3. The germline CDR1 and CDR2 sequences are LNHDA and SQIVND (reference sequence). The CDR3 region is CASSKARAYEQYF. CDR3 coding DNA: TGTGCCAGTAGTAAGGCCCGAGCCTACGAGCAGTACTTC.

The genes are TRBV7-2 and TRBJ2-7; tentative D call: TRBD2 (6 bases). CDR1 is SGHTA and CDR2 is FQGNSA in the germline V gene. This CDR3 is built from 12 residues. Trimming stripped 5 bases from V and 8 bases from J, with 13 bases between. The CDR3: CASSGSGSQQYF. CDR3 DNA sequence: TGTGCCAGCAGCGGCTCCGGGAGCCAGCAGTACTTC.

This chain uses TRBV3-1 (or the pseudogene TRBV3-2) with TRBJ1-1; D gene uncertain. V lost 3 bases and J 3 bases, leaving 5 bases between the germline ends. The length of the CDR3 is 12 residues. Germline V gives CDR1 LGHDT, CDR2 YNNKEL (reference sequence). The CDR3 protein is CASSQGYTEAFF. The CDR3 nucleotides are TGTGCCAGCAGCCAGGGTTACACTGAAGCTTTCTTT.

The V and J genes are TRBV27 and TRBJ1-6, with D possibly matching TRBD1 (5 bases). Germline CDR1 is MNHEY and CDR2 is SMNVEV (reference sequence). V lost 2 bases and J lost 5, with 13 bases in between. The CDR3 has 16 residues. The CDR3 region is CASSLKAGHHNSPLHF. The CDR3 region has the DNA TGTGCCAGCAGTTTAAAGGCCGGACACCATAATTCACCCCTCCACTTT.

This chain links TRBV29-1 with TRBJ1-2; 9 bases fit TRBD1. The CDR3 is 12 residues long. With 4 bases clipped from V and 7 bases from J, the junction kept 4 bases outside the gene matches. Germline V gene lookup returns CDR1 SQVTM and CDR2 ANQGSEA. The CDR3 region has the DNA TGCAGCGTTGGACAGGGACAGGGTGGCTACACCTTC. Its protein product is CSVGQGQGGYTF. The entire variable domain, with the rest obtained from reference TRBV29-1 and TRBJ1-2, is as follows: SAVISQKPSRDICQRGTSLTIQCQVDSQVTMMFWYRQQPGQSLTLIATANQGSEATYESGFVIDKFPISRPNLTFSTLTVSNMSPEDSSIYLCSVGQGQGGYTFGSGTRLTVV.

The V and J genes are TRBV7-9 and TRBJ1-4, with 8 bases matching TRBD1. The CDR3 loop spans 15 amino acids. Trimming took 3 bases from V and 8 from J; bases not matched to a gene: 8. Per the germline V gene, CDR1 is SEHNR and CDR2 is FQNEAQ (reference sequence). Written as DNA, the CDR3 is TGTGCCAGCAGCTTCGCAGGGGGCGCAAACGAAAAACTGTTTTTT. Translation gives CASSFAGGANEKLFF.

J is TRBJ1-1 and V is TRBV10-3; D remains unclear. Looked up from germline, CDR1 is ENHRY and CDR2 is SYGVKD. The CDR3 has 14 residues. V was pared by 4 bases and J by 1 base, with 10 bases between. CDR3 in DNA: TGTGCCATCAGTGTGGGTAAGGGGAACACTGAAGCTTTCTTT. Translation: CAISVGKGNTEAFF.

CDR3 sequence: CASSPGEWAKNIQYF. CDR3 nucleotides: TGTGCCAGCAGCCCTGGGGAATGGGCCAAAAACATTCAGTACTTC. The chain employs TRBV7-2 and TRBJ2-4; D is unresolved. The germline gives CDR1 SGHTA, CDR2 FQGNSA. The CDR3 extends over 15 amino acids. Trimming took off 5 bases at V and 1 base at J, with 12 bases between the two ends.

The chain has TRBV6-5 and TRBJ1-6; 9 nucleotides align to TRBD1. V gave up 7 bases and J gave up 10 bases; unmatched junction bases: 11. Germline CDR1 is MNHEY and CDR2 is SVGAGI. This CDR3 has 15 residues. The CDR3 loop reads CASNPGQGTNSPLHF. In DNA, the CDR3 is TGTGCCAGCAACCCGGGACAGGGAACGAACTCACCCCTCCACTTT.

J is TRBJ2-4 and V is TRBV28; the match to TRBD1 covers 8 bases. The ends lost 4 bases at V and 0 bases at J; junction bases unmatched: 5. CDR1 is MDHEN, CDR2 SYDVKM, per germline. The CDR3 length is 16 residues. CDR3 sequence reads: CASSYWDRRAKNIQYF. CDR3 nucleotides: TGTGCCAGCAGTTATTGGGACAGGCGAGCCAAAAACATTCAGTACTTC.